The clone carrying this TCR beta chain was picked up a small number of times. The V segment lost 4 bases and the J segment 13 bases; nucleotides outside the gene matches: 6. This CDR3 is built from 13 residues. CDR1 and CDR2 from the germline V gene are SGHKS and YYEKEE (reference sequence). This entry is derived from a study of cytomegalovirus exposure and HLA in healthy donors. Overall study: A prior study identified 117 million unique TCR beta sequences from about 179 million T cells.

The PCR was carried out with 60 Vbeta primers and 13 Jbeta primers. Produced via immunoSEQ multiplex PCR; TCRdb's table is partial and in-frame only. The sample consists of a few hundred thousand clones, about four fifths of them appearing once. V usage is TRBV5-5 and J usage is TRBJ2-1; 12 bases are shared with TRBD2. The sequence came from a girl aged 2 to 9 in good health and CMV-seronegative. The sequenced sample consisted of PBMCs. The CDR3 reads CASSPRLAGEQFF. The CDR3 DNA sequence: TGTGCCAGCAGCCCCCGACTAGCGGGAGAACAGTTCTTC.